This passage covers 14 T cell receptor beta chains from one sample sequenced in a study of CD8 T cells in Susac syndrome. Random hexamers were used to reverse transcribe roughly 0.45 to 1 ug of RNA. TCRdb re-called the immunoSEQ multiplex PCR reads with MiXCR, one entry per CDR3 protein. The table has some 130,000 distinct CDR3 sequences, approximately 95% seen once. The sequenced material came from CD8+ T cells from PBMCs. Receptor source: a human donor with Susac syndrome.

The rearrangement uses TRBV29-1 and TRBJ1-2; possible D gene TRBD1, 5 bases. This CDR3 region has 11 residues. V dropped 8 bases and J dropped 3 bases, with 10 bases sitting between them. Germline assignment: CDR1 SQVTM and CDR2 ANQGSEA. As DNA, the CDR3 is TGCAGCTGGGGCGGTGACTATGGCTACACCTTC. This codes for CSWGGDYGYTF.

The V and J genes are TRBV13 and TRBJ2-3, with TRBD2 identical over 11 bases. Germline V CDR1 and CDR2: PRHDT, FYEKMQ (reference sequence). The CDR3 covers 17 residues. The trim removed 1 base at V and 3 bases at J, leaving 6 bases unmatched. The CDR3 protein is CASSLAASGRKTDTQYF. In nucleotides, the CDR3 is TGTGCCAGCAGCTTAGCCGCTAGCGGGAGGAAAACAGATACGCAGTATTTT.

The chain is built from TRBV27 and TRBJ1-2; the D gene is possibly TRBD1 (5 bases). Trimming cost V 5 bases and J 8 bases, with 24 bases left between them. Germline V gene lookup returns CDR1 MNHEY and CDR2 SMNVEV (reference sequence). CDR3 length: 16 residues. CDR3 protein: CASSPNPPGQEGGYTF. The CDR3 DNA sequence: TGTGCCAGCAGTCCCAATCCCCCGGGTCAGGAGGGGGGCTACACCTTC.

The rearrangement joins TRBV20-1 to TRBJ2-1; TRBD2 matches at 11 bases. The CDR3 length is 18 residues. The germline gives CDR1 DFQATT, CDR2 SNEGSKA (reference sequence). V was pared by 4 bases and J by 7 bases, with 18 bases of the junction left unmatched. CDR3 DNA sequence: TGCAGTGCTACCCCCACGGGTAGCGGGAGGGCCAGAAGGAATGAGCAGTTCTTC. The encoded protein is CSATPTGSGRARRNEQFF.

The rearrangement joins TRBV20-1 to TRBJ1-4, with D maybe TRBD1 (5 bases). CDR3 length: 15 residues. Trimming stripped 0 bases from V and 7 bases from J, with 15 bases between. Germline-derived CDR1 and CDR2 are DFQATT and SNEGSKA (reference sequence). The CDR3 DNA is TGCAGTGCTAGAGATGAGGGCAGGGAGGGTGAAAAACTGTTTTTT. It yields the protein CSARDEGREGEKLFF.

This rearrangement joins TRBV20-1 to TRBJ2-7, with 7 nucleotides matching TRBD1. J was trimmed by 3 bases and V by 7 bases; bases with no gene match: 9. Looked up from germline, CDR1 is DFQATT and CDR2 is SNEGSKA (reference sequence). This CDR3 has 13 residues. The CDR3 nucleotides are TGCAGTGTACGGGGACAGCGAGTCTACGAGCAGTACTTC. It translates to CSVRGQRVYEQYF.

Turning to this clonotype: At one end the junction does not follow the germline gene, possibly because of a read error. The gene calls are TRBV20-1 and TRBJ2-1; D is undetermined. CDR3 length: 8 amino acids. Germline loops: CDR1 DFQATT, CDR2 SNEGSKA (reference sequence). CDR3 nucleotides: TGCAGTGCTAGCACGACGGATTTC. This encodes CSASTTDF.

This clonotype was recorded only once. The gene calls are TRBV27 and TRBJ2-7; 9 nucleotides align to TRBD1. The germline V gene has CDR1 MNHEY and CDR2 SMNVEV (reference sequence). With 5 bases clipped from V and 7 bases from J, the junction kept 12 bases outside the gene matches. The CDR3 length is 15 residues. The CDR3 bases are TGTGCCAGCAGTCGCCAACGGACAGGGGCCCGGGAGCAGTACTTC. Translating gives CASSRQRTGAREQYF.

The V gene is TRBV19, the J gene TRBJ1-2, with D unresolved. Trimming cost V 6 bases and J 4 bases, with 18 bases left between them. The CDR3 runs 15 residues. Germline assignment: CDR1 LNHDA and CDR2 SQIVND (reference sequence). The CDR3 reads CASSTGPEGGYGYTF. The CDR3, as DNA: TGTGCCAGTAGCACCGGGCCCGAAGGAGGCTATGGCTACACCTTC.

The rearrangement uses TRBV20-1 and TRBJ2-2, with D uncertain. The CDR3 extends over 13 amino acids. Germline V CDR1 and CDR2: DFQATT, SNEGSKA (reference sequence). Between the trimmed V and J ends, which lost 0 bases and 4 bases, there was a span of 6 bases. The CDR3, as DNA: TGCAGTGCTAGAGACTTGGGCACCGGGGAGCTGTTTTTT. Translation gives CSARDLGTGELFF.

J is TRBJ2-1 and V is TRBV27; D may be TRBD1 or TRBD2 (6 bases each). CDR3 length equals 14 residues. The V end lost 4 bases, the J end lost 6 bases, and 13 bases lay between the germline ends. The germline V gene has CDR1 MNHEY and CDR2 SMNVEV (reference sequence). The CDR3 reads CASSSPGAVNEQFF. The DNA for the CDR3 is TGTGCCAGCAGTTCCCCGGGGGCGGTCAATGAGCAGTTCTTC.

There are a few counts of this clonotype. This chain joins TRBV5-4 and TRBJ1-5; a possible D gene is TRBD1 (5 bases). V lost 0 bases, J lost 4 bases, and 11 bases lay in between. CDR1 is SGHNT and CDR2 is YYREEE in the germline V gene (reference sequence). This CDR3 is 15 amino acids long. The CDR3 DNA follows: TGTGCCAGCAGCTTGGGGCCAGGGAGTAATCAGCCCCAGCATTTT. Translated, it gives CASSLGPGSNQPQHF.

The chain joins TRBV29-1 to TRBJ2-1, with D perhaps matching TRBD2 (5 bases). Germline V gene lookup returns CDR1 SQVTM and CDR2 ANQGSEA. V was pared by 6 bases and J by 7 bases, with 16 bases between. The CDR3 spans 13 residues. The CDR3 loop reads CSVLHISENEQFF. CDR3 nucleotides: TGCAGCGTCTTACACATTAGCGAGAATGAGCAGTTCTTC.

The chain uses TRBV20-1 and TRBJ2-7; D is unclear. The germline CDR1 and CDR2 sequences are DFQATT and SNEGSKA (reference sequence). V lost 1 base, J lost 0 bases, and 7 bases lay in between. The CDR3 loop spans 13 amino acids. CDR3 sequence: CSARGPGSYEQYF. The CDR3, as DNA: TGCAGTGCTAGAGGACCGGGCTCCTACGAGCAGTACTTC.